This is a list of T cell receptor beta chains from one sample in a study of T cells in Graves' hyperthyroidism and ophthalmopathy. TCRdb processed the multiplex PCR reads anew with MiXCR; each CDR3 protein has one entry. The data show about 290,000 distinct CDR3 sequences, about 14% seen once. What was sequenced was blood. Receptor source: a woman aged 30 to 39 with Graves' hyperthyroidism that later progressed to Graves' ophthalmopathy. CDR3s include the opening cysteine and the closing phenylalanine or tryptophan. Fields, in order: J gene, CDR3 length, V gene, clone size, D gene, CDR3 DNA, CDR3 protein. The D gene is left open where the match is weak. For some rows the clone size is stated as once, few or many, or as a class when expanded; others skip it.

>TRBJ2-2|14|TRBV28|many|-
TGTGCCAGCAGCCTCCGGGGGAGTACCGGGGAGCTGTTTTTT
CASSLRGSTGELFF
>TRBJ2-4|16|TRBV6-5|few|TRBD1
TGTGCCAGCAGTTCGGACAGGGTAACGGGCAAAAACATTCAGTACTTC
CASSSDRVTGKNIQYF
>TRBJ2-2|16|TRBV6-2/TRBV6-3|many|-
TGTGCCAGCAGTTACGGTTGGACGCGCGGAACCGGGGAGCTGTTTTTT
CASSYGWTRGTGELFF
>TRBJ2-2|14|TRBV6-1|-|-
TGTGCCAGCAAAGTGCCAGTTTACACCGGGGAGCTGTTTTTT
CASKVPVYTGELFF
>TRBJ1-1|13|TRBV29-1|many|-
TGCAGCGTGACAGGTCAGCAGAACACTGAAGCTTTCTTT
CSVTGQQNTEAFF
>TRBJ2-1|15|TRBV6-5|few|TRBD2
TGTGCCAGCAGTTACTCGGGACTAGCGAGCAATGAGCAGTTCTTC
CASSYSGLASNEQFF
>TRBJ2-7|16|TRBV2|many|-
TGTGCCAGCAGCGAGTTCTGGAGGGAAACATACTACGAGCAGTACTTC
CASSEFWRETYYEQYF
>TRBJ2-3|15|TRBV24-1|many|TRBD1
TGTGCCACCAGTGATGGGGACAGACACACAGATACGCAGTATTTT
CATSDGDRHTDTQYF
>TRBJ2-7|11|TRBV19|-|-
TGTGCCAGTAGCGGGGCAACCGAGCAGTACTTC
CASSGATEQYF
>TRBJ1-1|13|TRBV11-3|-|TRBD1
TGTGCCAGCAGCCTGACAGGGGTCCATGAAGCTTTCTTT
CASSLTGVHEAFF
>TRBJ2-1|15|TRBV28|many|-
TGTGCCAGCAGCTTACGGGGTCGACCGTACAATGAGCAGTTCTTC
CASSLRGRPYNEQFF
>TRBJ2-1|14|TRBV5-1|many|-
TGCGCCAGCTTCCGACTAGGACCCTACAATGAGCAGTTCTTC
CASFRLGPYNEQFF
>TRBJ1-5|16|TRBV19|many|TRBD1
TGTGCCAGTAGTATGCAACAGGGGGCGCGGGGGCAGCCCCAGCATTTT
CASSMQQGARGQPQHF
>TRBJ1-1|15|TRBV6-1|many|-
TGTGCCAGCAGTGCGGGGGACATAGGTGCCACTGAAGCTTTCTTT
CASSAGDIGATEAFF
>TRBJ1-1|13|TRBV28|many|-
TGTGCCAGCAGTCGAACTTCGAACACTGAAGCTTTCTTT
CASSRTSNTEAFF
>TRBJ2-6|15|TRBV27|many|-
TGTGCCAGCAGCCACCAGGGGTACGGGGCCAACGTCCTGACTTTC
CASSHQGYGANVLTF
>TRBJ2-1|14|TRBV14|-|TRBD2
TGTGCCAGCAGCCGACTAGCGGGGGGAAGGGAGCAGTTCTTC
CASSRLAGGREQFF
>TRBJ1-2|11|TRBV24-1|-|-
TGTGCCACCACCCTCCTGTCGACATTCGCCTTC
CATTLLSTFAF
>TRBJ2-7|18|TRBV6-2/TRBV6-3|many|-
TGTGCCAGCAGAGGATCTTACATTGAGCGGGCGGGGACCTACGAGCAGTACTTC
CASRGSYIERAGTYEQYF
>TRBJ2-2|16|TRBV9|few|-
TGTGCCAGCAGCGGGATTGCTACAGTGAACACCGGGGAGCTGTTTTTT
CASSGIATVNTGELFF
>TRBJ2-4|17|TRBV7-2|-|-
TGTGCCAGCAGCTTAGACCCCGCAGGGGGGGTCAGGGACATTCAGTACTTC
CASSLDPAGGVRDIQYF
>TRBJ2-3|16|TRBV5-4|-|-
TGTGCCAGCAGCTTGGACAGTTTCTCTAGCACAGATACGCAGTATTTT
CASSLDSFSSTDTQYF
>TRBJ2-1|13|TRBV4-1|-|-
TGCGCCAGCAGCCAAGCCTCAAACAATGAGCAGTTCTTC
CASSQASNNEQFF
>TRBJ2-2|17|TRBV6-1|many|TRBD2
TGTGCCAGCAGGGAAGGTAGCGGGAAAACTAACACCGGGGAGCTGTTTTTT
CASREGSGKTNTGELFF
>TRBJ2-1|16|TRBV29-1|many|TRBD1
TGCAGCGTTGTGGTCTTGACAGGGGGATCCTACAATGAGCAGTTCTTC
CSVVVLTGGSYNEQFF
>TRBJ2-1|15|TRBV10-3|many|-
TGTGCCATCAGTGCGGGTAGGGGAGGCGACAATGAGCAGTTCTTC
CAISAGRGGDNEQFF
>TRBJ2-3|15|TRBV9|-|-
TGTGCCAGCAGCGTAGAAAGCGGGAGCACAGATACGCAGTATTTT
CASSVESGSTDTQYF
>TRBJ2-1|14|TRBV6-2/TRBV6-3|many|-
TGTGCCAGCAGCCGGGGGTCGGGTTACAATGAGCAGTTCTTC
CASSRGSGYNEQFF
>TRBJ2-1|16|TRBV6-2/TRBV6-3|many|TRBD1
TGTGCCAGCAGTCCCCAGGGACAGCTGATTTACAATGAGCAGTTCTTC
CASSPQGQLIYNEQFF
>TRBJ2-5|13|TRBV6-2/TRBV6-3|few|-
TGTGCCAGCAGGGACCTGGACGGAGAGACCCAGTACTTC
CASRDLDGETQYF
>TRBJ2-3|15|TRBV4-3|few|-
TGCGCCAGCAGCCGTAAAGCTAGGGCGACGGATACACAGTATTTT
CASSRKARATDTQYF
>TRBJ2-7|15|TRBV25-1|few|-
TGTGCCAGCAGTGAGGGGGTTGGCGACTTCGGTGAGCAGTACTTC
CASSEGVGDFGEQYF
>TRBJ2-4|14|TRBV29-1|-|-
TGCAGCGTTGAAGATAGCAGTCCCAAAAACATTCAGTACTTC
CSVEDSSPKNIQYF
>TRBJ2-7|14|TRBV5-4|many|-
TGTGCCAGCAGCGCCCGGGACTTGTCCTACGAGCAGTACTTC
CASSARDLSYEQYF
>TRBJ2-7|16|TRBV18|few|-
TGTGCCAGCTCACGCGCCGCCTTTACCTCCTCCTACGAGCAGTACTTC
CASSRAAFTSSYEQYF
>TRBJ2-2|12|TRBV30|many|-
TGTGCCTGTCGACAGAAAGCCGGGGAGCTGTTTTTT
CACRQKAGELFF
>TRBJ2-7|15|TRBV27|many|-
TGTGCCAGCAGTTTAAGGGGGATGAGCTCCTACGAGCAGTACTTC
CASSLRGMSSYEQYF
>TRBJ2-7|16|TRBV28|many|TRBD1
TGTGCCAGCAGGCACAGAGATGGGACAGCCGGCGCCGAGCAGTACTTC
CASRHRDGTAGAEQYF
>TRBJ2-7|17|TRBV20-1|many|TRBD2
TGCAGTGCTATGGGACTAGCGGGAGGTATAATGTCCTACGAGCAGTACTTC
CSAMGLAGGIMSYEQYF
>TRBJ2-4|15|TRBV28|many|-
TGTGCCAGCAGTCCCACGTGGGGGCGCAAAAACATTCAGTACTTC
CASSPTWGRKNIQYF
>TRBJ1-1|16|TRBV27|many|TRBD1
TGTGCCAGCAGTTCCCGGGACAGGGAGGGGAGCACTGAAGCTTTCTTT
CASSSRDREGSTEAFF